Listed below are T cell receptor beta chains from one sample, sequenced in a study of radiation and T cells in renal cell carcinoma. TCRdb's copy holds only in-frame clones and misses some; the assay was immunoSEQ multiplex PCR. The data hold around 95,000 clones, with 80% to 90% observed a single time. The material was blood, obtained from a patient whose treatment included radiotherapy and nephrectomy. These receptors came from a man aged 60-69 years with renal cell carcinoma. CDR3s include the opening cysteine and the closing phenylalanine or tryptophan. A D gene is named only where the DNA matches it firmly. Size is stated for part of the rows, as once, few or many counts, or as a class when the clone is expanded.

TGCGCCAGCAGCCAAGATAGGGGGACAGCCGGCGGTGGTGGCTACACCTTC | CASSQDRGTAGGGGYTF | TRBV4-1 | . | TRBJ1-2 | TRBD1
TGTGCCAGCAGTTACGGGGACAGCCAGAATACGCAGTATTTT | CASSYGDSQNTQYF | TRBV6-5 | . | TRBJ2-3 | TRBD1
TGTGCCAGCAGCGCCCGGGACAGGGGAGATAAGCAGTACTTC | CASSARDRGDKQYF | TRBV21-1 | . | TRBJ2-7 | .
TGTGCCAGCAGCCCCCAACCCGAAAACTCTGGAAACACCATATATTTT | CASSPQPENSGNTIYF | TRBV9 | . | TRBJ1-3 | .
TGCGCCAGCAGCGAATCTAGCGGGTACAATGAGCAGTTCTTC | CASSESSGYNEQFF | TRBV5-1 | . | TRBJ2-1 | TRBD2
TGTGCCAGCAGTTACTCACGGCGGATAGACGAGCAGTACTTC | CASSYSRRIDEQYF | TRBV6-5 | once | TRBJ2-7 | .
TGTGCCAGCAGTGTGACAGGCCAAAGCACAGATACGCAGTATTTT | CASSVTGQSTDTQYF | TRBV2 | . | TRBJ2-3 | .
TGCGCCAGCAGCGGTGGACACGACACAGATACGCAGTATTTT | CASSGGHDTDTQYF | TRBV5-1 | . | TRBJ2-3 | .
TGTGCCAGCAGCTTAGGTTTCGGTAGCTCCTACGAGCAGTACTTC | CASSLGFGSSYEQYF | TRBV11-2 | . | TRBJ2-7 | .
TGCAGTGCCTCCAGGGGGTACGAGCAGTACTTC | CSASRGYEQYF | TRBV20-1 | . | TRBJ2-7 | TRBD1
TGTGCCAGCAGCTTAGAAGCGGGAGGGTACACCGGGGAGCTGTTTTTT | CASSLEAGGYTGELFF | TRBV7-3 | . | TRBJ2-2 | TRBD2
TGCGCCAGCAGGGGACTAGCGGGAGGGACGAGCTCCTACGAGCAGTACTTC | CASRGLAGGTSSYEQYF | TRBV10-2 | . | TRBJ2-7 | TRBD2
TGTGCCAGCAGTTTATCCAGGGGCGGGGTGACCCAGTACTTC | CASSLSRGGVTQYF | TRBV28 | . | TRBJ2-5 | .
TGTGCCAGCAGTCAGGGGAATGGTCGTCAGCCCCAGCATTTT | CASSQGNGRQPQHF | TRBV6-1 | . | TRBJ1-5 | .
TGCGCCAGCAGCTTGGGGGCGAACACCGGGGAGCTGTTTTTT | CASSLGANTGELFF | TRBV5-1 | many | TRBJ2-2 | .